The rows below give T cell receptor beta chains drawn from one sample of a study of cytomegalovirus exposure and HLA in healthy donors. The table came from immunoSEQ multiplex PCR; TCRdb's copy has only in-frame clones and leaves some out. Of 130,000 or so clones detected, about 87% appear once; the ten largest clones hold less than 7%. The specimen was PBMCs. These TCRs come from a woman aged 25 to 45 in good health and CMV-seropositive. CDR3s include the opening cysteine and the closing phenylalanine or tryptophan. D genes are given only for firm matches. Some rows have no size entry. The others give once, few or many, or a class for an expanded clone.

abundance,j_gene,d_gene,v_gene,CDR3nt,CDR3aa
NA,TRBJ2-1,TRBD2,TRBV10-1,TGCGCCAGCAGTGAGGGAACTAGCGGGATCAATGAGCAGTTCTTC,CASSEGTSGINEQFF
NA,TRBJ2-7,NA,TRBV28,TGTGCCAGCAGTGCTCAGTACGAGCAGTACTTC,CASSAQYEQYF
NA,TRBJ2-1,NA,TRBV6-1,TGTGCCAGCAGCTTGCCCCACGGCTACAATGAGCAGTTCTTC,CASSLPHGYNEQFF
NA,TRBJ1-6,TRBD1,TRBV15,TGTGCCACCAGCAGAAGAGGGGGCGCGGGTAATTCACCCCTCCACTTT,CATSRRGGAGNSPLHF
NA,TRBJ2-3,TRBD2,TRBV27,TGTGCCAGCAGCTCTACTTCTAGCGGGGGGATCACAGATACGCAGTATTTT,CASSSTSSGGITDTQYF
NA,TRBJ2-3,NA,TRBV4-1,TGCGCCAGCAGCCAATACCAGGAGGGATCAGATACGCAGTATTTT,CASSQYQEGSDTQYF
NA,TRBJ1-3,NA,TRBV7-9,TGTGCCAGCAGCTTATACCAGCCCCCCTCGCAGGGGCGAAACACCATATATTTT,CASSLYQPPSQGRNTIYF
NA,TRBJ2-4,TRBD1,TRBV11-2,TGTGCCAGCAGCTCGACAAAGGGACAGGGGTACAACATTCAGTACTTC,CASSSTKGQGYNIQYF
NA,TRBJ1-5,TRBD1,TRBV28,TGTGCCAGCACCCTACCCCCCTACAGGGGCAGGCAGCCCCAGCATTTT,CASTLPPYRGRQPQHF
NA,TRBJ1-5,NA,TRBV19,TGTGCCAGCGGGTCCTTTAGCAATCAGCCCCAGCATTTT,CASGSFSNQPQHF
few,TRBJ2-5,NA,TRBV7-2,TGTGCCAGCAGCTCTATGACTAGAATCGGTGAGACCCAGTACTTC,CASSSMTRIGETQYF
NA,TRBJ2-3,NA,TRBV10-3,TGTGCCATCAGTGATCGCAGGGGGGTGGATACGCAGTATTTT,CAISDRRGVDTQYF
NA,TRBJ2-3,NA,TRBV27,TGTGCCAGCAGTTTAGGTTACGGGGGGCCCGTCGCGACAGATACGCAGTATTTT,CASSLGYGGPVATDTQYF
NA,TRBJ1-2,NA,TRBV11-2,TGTGCCAGCAGCTTAGAAGGGAGGGGACGGGATGGCTACACCTTC,CASSLEGRGRDGYTF
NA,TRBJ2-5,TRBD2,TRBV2,TGTGCCAGCAATTCCGGACTAGCGGGAACGGGAGAGACCCAGTACTTC,CASNSGLAGTGETQYF
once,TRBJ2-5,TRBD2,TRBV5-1,TGCGCCAGCAACACCGGTGTGGCGGGGGAGTGGGAGACCCAGTACTTC,CASNTGVAGEWETQYF
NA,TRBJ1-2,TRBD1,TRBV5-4,TGTGCCAGCAGCGCCGACAGGGCGTGGGGGCTCGGCTACACCTTC,CASSADRAWGLGYTF
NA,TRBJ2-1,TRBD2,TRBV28,TGTGCCAGCAGTTCCGGGGGGTACAATGAGCAGTTCTTC,CASSSGGYNEQFF
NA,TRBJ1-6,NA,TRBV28,TGTGCCACTTTTCGACAGTCCTATAATTCACCCCTCCACTTT,CATFRQSYNSPLHF
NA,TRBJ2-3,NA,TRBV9,TGTGCCAGCAGCGTAGCTATACCAGATACGCAGTATTTT,CASSVAIPDTQYF
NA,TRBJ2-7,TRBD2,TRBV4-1,TGCGCCAGCAGCCTTAGTTCGCTAGCGGGAGCCTACGAGCAGTACTTC,CASSLSSLAGAYEQYF
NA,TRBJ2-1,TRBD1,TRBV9,TGTGCCAGCAGCTTTACCGGGACAGGATCCTACAATGAGCAGTTCTTC,CASSFTGTGSYNEQFF
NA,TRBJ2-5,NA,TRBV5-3,TGTGCCAGAAGCTTGGAGGGGCCGCAGACCCAGTACTTC,CARSLEGPQTQYF
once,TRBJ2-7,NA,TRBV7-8,TGTGCCAGCAGTGGGGGGGGCGGAAACGAGCAGTACTTC,CASSGGGGNEQYF
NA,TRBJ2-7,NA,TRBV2,TGTGCCAGCAGGACAGGCCAAAGCGAGCAGTACTTC,CASRTGQSEQYF
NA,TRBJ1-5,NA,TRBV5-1,TGCGCCAGCAGCTTGGGCCCCGAGGATCAGCCCCAGCATTTT,CASSLGPEDQPQHF
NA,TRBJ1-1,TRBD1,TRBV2,TGTGCCAGCAGTGGACAGGGTGGCACTGAAGCTTTCTTT,CASSGQGGTEAFF
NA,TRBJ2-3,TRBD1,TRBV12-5,TGTGCTAGTGGATCCGGACAGGCTAGCACAGATACGCAGTATTTT,CASGSGQASTDTQYF
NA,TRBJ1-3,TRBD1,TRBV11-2,TGTGCCAGCAGCCTACACAGGGGGGGAAACACCATATATTTT,CASSLHRGGNTIYF
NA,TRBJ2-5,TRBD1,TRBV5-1,TGCGCCAGCAGCCCCCTGACAGGGGATTGGAAGACCCAGTACTTC,CASSPLTGDWKTQYF
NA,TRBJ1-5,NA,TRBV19,TGTGCCAGTAGGAGTTCAGGGGATAGCAATCAGCCCCAGCATTTT,CASRSSGDSNQPQHF